Presented here are 21 T cell receptor beta chains from one specimen sequenced in a study of blood T cell repertoires in COVID-19. The method was immunoSEQ multiplex PCR; TCRdb's version includes in-frame clones alone and lacks a portion of them. This table has about 300,000 clones, around 84% appearing once. What was sequenced was peripheral blood. The receptors were sampled from a human donor with COVID-19, enrolled during active disease. The donor label of this sample is uncertain.

As concerns this clone: Other DNA sequences from this sample encode an identical CDR3 as well. The rearrangement joins TRBV7-9 to TRBJ2-3; 10 positions match TRBD2. Germline V gene lookup returns CDR1 SEHNR and CDR2 FQNEAQ (reference sequence). The CDR3 sequence is 14 residues long. V lost 5 bases, J lost 3 bases, and 2 bases stayed unmatched. CDR3 bases: TGTGCCAGCAGCGCTAGCGGGAGAACAGATACGCAGTATTTT. This gives the protein CASSASGRTDTQYF.

A word on this clone: The identical CDR3 is also encoded by other nucleotide sequences in the sample. The V call is TRBV7-2, the J call TRBJ2-7; perhaps TRBD1 as D (6 bases). The CDR3 runs 14 residues. V dropped 1 base and J dropped 2 bases, with 9 bases sitting between them. Germline V gene lookup returns CDR1 SGHTA and CDR2 FQGNSA. The CDR3 region is CASSLGRGTYEQYF. The CDR3 region has the DNA TGTGCCAGCAGCTTAGGCAGGGGCACCTACGAGCAGTACTTC.

The rearrangement joins TRBV19 to TRBJ2-1; 8 bases are shared with TRBD2. V was clipped by 0 bases and J by 4 bases; unmatched bases: 5. CDR1 LNHDA and CDR2 SQIVND come from the germline V gene (reference sequence). This CDR3 region has 16 residues. The CDR3 here is CASSIELAVRYNEQFF. Written as DNA, the CDR3 is TGTGCCAGTAGTATAGAACTAGCGGTACGATACAATGAGCAGTTCTTC.

The J gene is TRBJ2-1, the V gene TRBV2, with D perhaps TRBD1 (5 bases). Germline CDR1 reads SNHLY; CDR2 reads FYNNEI. Trimming left V 2 bases short and J 3 bases short, with 5 bases between. This CDR3 is built from 13 residues. CDR3 protein: CASSETGYNEQFF. The CDR3 region has the DNA TGTGCCAGCAGTGAAACAGGCTACAATGAGCAGTTCTTC.

The gene calls are TRBV2 and TRBJ1-1; D unresolved. This CDR3 is 14 amino acids long. The V gene's germline CDR1 is SNHLY and CDR2 FYNNEI. Trimming stripped 8 bases from V and 7 bases from J, with 20 bases between. The CDR3 spells CASSREPLVGEAFF. The CDR3 coding sequence is TGTGCCAGCTCCCGGGAACCCTTAGTTGGTGAAGCTTTCTTT.

This clone was seen only a few times. V gene TRBV28 combines with J gene TRBJ2-5; 9 bases align to TRBD2. Germline CDR1 MDHEN, CDR2 SYDVKM. CDR3 length equals 17 residues. V dropped 4 bases and J dropped 1; count of bases not matched to a gene: 10. CDR3 nucleotide sequence: TGTGCCAGCAGTTCCGGGACTAGCTTTGGGTCCCAAGAGACCCAGTACTTC. Protein sequence: CASSSGTSFGSQETQYF.

The J gene is TRBJ1-2, the V gene TRBV7-8; D unclear. This CDR3 spans 13 amino acids. The V gene's germline CDR1 is SGHVS and CDR2 FQNEAQ. Trimming shortened V by 3 bases and J by 2 bases, and 7 bases separated the two germline ends. In DNA form, the CDR3 reads TGTGCCAGCAGCTTGCGGATAAACTATGGCTACACCTTC. Translation gives CASSLRINYGYTF.

The chain uses TRBV2 and TRBJ1-5, with 12 bases fitting TRBD1. Germline V gene lookup returns CDR1 SNHLY and CDR2 FYNNEI. The CDR3 is made up of 17 amino acids. After removal of 0 bases from V and 6 bases from J, the junction contained 6 bases not matched to a gene. CDR3 nucleotides: TGTGCCAGCAGTGAAGCGCTTGGGACAGGGGGCGGTCAGCCCCAGCATTTT. Residues: CASSEALGTGGGQPQHF.

In this sample, this clone turned up once. The rearrangement joins TRBV2 to TRBJ2-1; perhaps TRBD1 as D (6 bases). CDR1 and CDR2 from the germline V gene are SNHLY and FYNNEI. V lost 1 base and J lost 8, with 18 bases in between. The CDR3 loop spans 16 amino acids. The CDR3 here is CASSEVGPGAGDEQFF. In nucleotides, the CDR3 is TGTGCCAGCAGTGAAGTCGGGCCAGGGGCTGGCGATGAGCAGTTCTTC. Using reference TRBV2 and TRBJ2-1 for the parts outside the CDR3, the full variable domain is EPEVTQTPSHQVTQMGQEVILRCVPISNHLYFYWYRQILGQKVEFLVSFYNNEISEKSEIFDDQFSVERPDGSNFTLKIRSTKLEDSAMYFCASSEVGPGAGDEQFFGPGTRLTVL.

V usage is TRBV5-4 and J usage is TRBJ2-4; 11 nucleotides line up with TRBD2. The CDR3 runs 17 residues. CDR1 is SGHNT, CDR2 YYREEE, per germline (reference sequence). Unmatched junction bases numbered 13, after V lost 1 base and J lost 10 bases. The CDR3 sequence is CASSLRIAGGPRIIQYF. In DNA, the CDR3 is TGTGCCAGCAGCTTGCGGATAGCGGGAGGGCCTCGGATTATTCAGTACTTC. The full variable domain, rest sourced from reference TRBV5-4 and TRBJ2-4, is ETGVTQSPTHLIKTRGQQVTLRCSSQSGHNTVSWYQQALGQGPQFIFQYYREEENGRGNFPPRFSGLQFPNYSSELNVNALELDDSALYLCASSLRIAGGPRIIQYFGAGTRLSVL.

The chain couples TRBV11-1 to TRBJ2-7; TRBD1 matches 8 bases. The CDR3 spans 14 residues. Germline V gene lookup returns CDR1 SGHAT and CDR2 FQDESV (reference sequence). The V segment lost 5 bases and the J segment 3 bases; nucleotides outside the gene matches: 6. The chain's CDR3 is CASSLTGVIYEQYF. The CDR3 nucleotides read TGTGCCAGCAGCCTGACAGGGGTGATCTACGAGCAGTACTTC.

The rearrangement links TRBV28 to TRBJ1-1, with TRBD1 as a possible D gene (5 bases). The germline gives CDR1 MDHEN, CDR2 SYDVKM. V was trimmed by 8 bases and J by 5 bases, leaving 21 bases between them. This CDR3 region has 15 residues. CDR3 DNA: TGTGCCAGCCCTCCCCTTGCGGGGGAGACGACTGAAGCTTTCTTT. This encodes CASPPLAGETTEAFF.

The genes are TRBV5-1 and TRBJ2-5; 8 bases match TRBD2. V lost 3 bases, J lost 2 bases, and 12 bases stayed unmatched. CDR3 length: 17 amino acids. Germline V CDR1 and CDR2: SGHRS, YFSETQ. This chain's CDR3 is CASSSPRSSGPQETQYF. For the CDR3, the DNA is TGCGCCAGCAGCTCCCCCCGGTCTAGCGGGCCTCAAGAGACCCAGTACTTC.

This clone was counted once. The chain couples TRBV14 to TRBJ1-4, with 7 nucleotides matching TRBD1. Germline V gene lookup returns CDR1 SGHDN and CDR2 FVKESK. V trimming: 4 bases; J trimming: 6 bases; junction bases outside the gene matches: 23. The CDR3 is 20 amino acids. The CDR3 DNA is TGTGCCAGCAGCCCACTCCTCGGGACAGTGACACGATCCGCCGATGAAAAACTGTTTTTT. It yields the protein CASSPLLGTVTRSADEKLFF.

Only a few counts were recorded for this clone. The rearrangement uses TRBV25-1 and TRBJ1-1; D perhaps matches TRBD1 (5 bases). Germline-derived CDR1 and CDR2 are MGHDK and SYGVNS. This CDR3 region has 12 residues. Between the trimmed V and J ends, which lost 6 bases and 4 bases, there was a span of 9 bases. The CDR3 here is CASRQDTTEAFF. CDR3 in DNA: TGTGCCAGCAGACAGGACACCACTGAAGCTTTCTTT. The entire variable domain, with the rest obtained from reference TRBV25-1 and TRBJ1-1, is as follows: EADIYQTPRYLVIGTGKKITLECSQTMGHDKMYWYQQDPGMELHLIHYSYGVNSTEKGDLSSESTVSRIRTEHFPLTLESARPSHTSQYLCASRQDTTEAFFGQGTRLTVV.

The rearrangement joins TRBV4-1 to TRBJ2-3; D is possibly TRBD2 (5 bases). The CDR3 is 16 residues long. The germline CDR1 and CDR2 sequences are MGHRA and YSYEKL. V was trimmed by 0 bases and J by 1 base, leaving 11 bases between them. The CDR3 nucleotides are TGCGCCAGCAGCCAAGATAGCCCTAGCCGCACAGATACGCAGTATTTT. The encoded protein is CASSQDSPSRTDTQYF.

This clone was seen a few times. The chain employs TRBV19 and TRBJ2-6; TRBD1 agrees at 7 bases. This CDR3 is built from 18 residues. Germline V gene sequence: CDR1 LNHDA, CDR2 SQIVND (reference sequence). The V gene end was trimmed by 6 bases and the J gene end by 0 bases; junction bases not matched to a gene: 11. This CDR3 reads CASSTVTGPSSGANVLTF. The CDR3 bases are TGTGCCAGTAGCACCGTGACAGGGCCTAGCTCTGGGGCCAACGTCCTGACTTTC.

This clone was picked up a small number of times. V and J are TRBV5-4 and TRBJ1-6; D might be TRBD1 (6 bases). This CDR3 has 15 residues. In germline, CDR1 is SGHNT, CDR2 YYREEE (reference sequence). V gave up 4 bases and J gave up 6 bases, with 14 bases separating them. The CDR3 DNA reads as TGTGCCAGCAGCCCGGGGGGGCCTTCTAATTCACCCCTCCACTTT. Its protein is CASSPGGPSNSPLHF.

This chain uses TRBV5-1 with TRBJ2-1, with 12 bases that match TRBD2. CDR1 SGHRS and CDR2 YFSETQ come from the germline V gene. The CDR3 is 16 residues long. The J segment lost 9 bases and the V segment lost 3 bases, leaving 10 bases of the junction unmatched. CDR3 sequence: CASSWELAGGSGEQFF. CDR3 nucleotide sequence: TGCGCCAGCAGCTGGGAACTAGCGGGAGGTTCGGGTGAGCAGTTCTTC.

This chain joins TRBV6-5 and TRBJ2-2; D might be TRBD1 (6 bases). CDR3 length equals 14 residues. Between the trimmed V and J ends, which lost 10 bases and 0 bases, there was a span of 12 bases. Germline V gives CDR1 MNHEY, CDR2 SVGAGI. CDR3 sequence (DNA): TGTGCCACCTTAACAGGGACGAACACCGGGGAGCTGTTTTTT. This gives the protein CATLTGTNTGELFF.

This chain joins TRBV21-1 and TRBJ1-5; the tabulated D call, TRBD1, remains unverified against the DNA. TRBV21-1 corresponds to a pseudogene. This CDR3 has 17 residues. Here the CDR3 DNA reads TGTGCCAGCAGCATAAGGGGGGACAGGGTTAGCAATCAGCCCCAGCATTTT. Residues: CASSIRGDRVSNQPQHF.